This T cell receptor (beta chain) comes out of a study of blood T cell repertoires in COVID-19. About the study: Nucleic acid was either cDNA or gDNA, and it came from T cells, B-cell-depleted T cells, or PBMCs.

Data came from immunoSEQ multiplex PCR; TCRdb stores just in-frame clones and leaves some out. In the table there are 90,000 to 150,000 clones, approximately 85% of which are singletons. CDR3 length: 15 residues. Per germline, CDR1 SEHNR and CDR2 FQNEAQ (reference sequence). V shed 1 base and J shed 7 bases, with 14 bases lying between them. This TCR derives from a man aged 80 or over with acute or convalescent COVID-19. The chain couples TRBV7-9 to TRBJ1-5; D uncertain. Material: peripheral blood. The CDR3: CASSLDGRSGQPQHF. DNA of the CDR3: TGTGCCAGCAGCTTAGACGGCAGGTCGGGACAGCCCCAGCATTTT.